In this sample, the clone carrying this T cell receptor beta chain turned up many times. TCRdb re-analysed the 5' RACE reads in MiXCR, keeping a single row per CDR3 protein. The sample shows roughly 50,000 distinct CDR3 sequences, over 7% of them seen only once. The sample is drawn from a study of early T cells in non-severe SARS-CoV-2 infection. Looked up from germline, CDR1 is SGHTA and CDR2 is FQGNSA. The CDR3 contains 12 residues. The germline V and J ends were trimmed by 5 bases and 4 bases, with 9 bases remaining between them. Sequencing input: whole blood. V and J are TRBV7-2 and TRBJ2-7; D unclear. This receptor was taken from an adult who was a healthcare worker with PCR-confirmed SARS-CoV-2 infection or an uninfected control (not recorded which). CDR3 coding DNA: TGTGCCAGCAGCCTCCCTGGGTACGAGCAGTACTTC. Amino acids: CASSLPGYEQYF.